This section outlines one TCR beta chain sequence together with its context. This sample was included in a study of blood T cell repertoires in COVID-19. For the study at large: Researchers got acute and convalescent COVID-19 samples from the United States, Italy and Spain. Nucleic acid was either cDNA or gDNA, and it came from T cells, B-cell-depleted T cells, or PBMCs.

V shed 0 bases and J shed 6 bases, with 18 bases lying between them. The CDR3 spans 17 residues. Cohort placement rested on clinical history that participants reported themselves. Original processing notes: Amplification from reference gene primers served as the basis for estimated nucleated cell counts. Generated by immunoSEQ multiplex PCR, the TCRdb table keeps only in-frame clones and is missing some. D and trimming come from the DNA, and the V and J calls and clone size come from that table. The repertoire has about 210,000 clones, about 91% of them found once; the top ten carry about 2.3%. V gene TRBV23-1 combines with J gene TRBJ1-5, with D tentatively TRBD1 (5 bases). TRBV23-1 is an ORF, with its function uncertain. The TCR sequence derives from a woman in her forties with acute COVID-19. The specimen sequenced was PBMCs or T cells enriched from blood (not recorded which). CDR3 in amino acids: CASSQSDRGRVSQPQHF. In DNA, the CDR3 is TGCGCCAGCAGTCAATCCGATCGTGGCAGGGTGTCTCAGCCCCAGCATTTT.